The sequence of this T cell receptor beta chain was determined in a study of T-cell reconstitution after alpha-beta-depleted transplantation in children. Germline CDR1 and CDR2: SGHRS and YFSETQ. V dropped 0 bases and J dropped 2 bases, with 10 bases sitting between them. This CDR3 region has 15 residues. Researchers prepared the TCRbeta library using unique molecular identifiers, the study reports. MiXCR was run by TCRdb on the PCR reads, yielding one entry per CDR3 protein. This sample has approximately 980,000 distinct CDR3 sequences, with about 29% found just once. The receptor was derived from a boy younger than two who had a stem cell transplant for SCID, so the T cells may come from the graft donor. Source: PBMCs, mostly from graft donor cells, taken 360 days after TCRalphabeta/CD19-depleted stem cell transplant. The chain couples TRBV5-1 to TRBJ2-3; tentatively, D is TRBD2 (6 bases). CDR3: CASSLEGRPTDTQYF. The CDR3 coding sequence is TGCGCCAGCAGCTTGGAAGGGAGGCCCACAGATACGCAGTATTTT.